This T cell receptor (beta chain) was sequenced in a study of CD8 T cells in Susac syndrome. cDNA came from about 0.5 to 1 ug RNA primed by random hexamers. An immunoSEQ multiplex PCR amplified TCR beta CDR3 over 54 Vbeta and 13 Jbeta. TCRdb reanalysed the immunoSEQ multiplex PCR reads using MiXCR and keeps one entry per CDR3 protein. Of roughly 140,000 distinct CDR3 sequences in the sample, approximately 93% were seen once. Sequencing of TCR beta, carried out with a high-throughput approach, was applied to CD8+ and CD4+ T cells from the blood. Purification of the CD8+ and CD4+ T cells relied on negative isolation, and TEMRA cells underwent FACS enrichment. A remark on this clonotype: Its antigen remains unknown.

Trimming cost V 7 bases and J 2 bases; bases outside gene matches: 5. Germline V gene sequence: CDR1 SNHLY, CDR2 FYNNEI. The length of the CDR3 is 13 residues. Whole-study findings and limits: The study acknowledged a relatively small number of individuals in its TCR sequencing and HLA analysis.

The sample was CD8+ T cells from PBMCs. This receptor was obtained from a human donor with multiple sclerosis. The chain is built from TRBV2 and TRBJ2-7; 7 positions match TRBD1. The CDR3 DNA is TGTGCCAGCACCGGGACAGCCACCTACGAGCAGTACTTC. It codes for CASTGTATYEQYF.